Below are 2 T cell receptor beta chains sequenced from a single sample in a study of T cells in localized non-small cell lung cancer. Data came from immunoSEQ multiplex PCR; TCRdb stores just in-frame clones and leaves some out. The table has 2,500 to 3,000 clones, roughly 30% seen once; the top ten hold 20%. This sample comprised normal lung tissue next to the tumor, obtained before any cancer treatment. The receptors derive from a female donor aged 60 or older with stage I squamous cell lung carcinoma.

The chain combines TRBV30 with TRBJ2-6; 9 bases match TRBD1. Germline V lookup: CDR1 GTSNPN, CDR2 SVGIG (reference sequence). The CDR3 loop spans 18 amino acids. V was clipped by 3 bases and J by 1 base; unmatched bases: 10. Here the CDR3 reads CAWRFTWGQGSGANVLTF. Here the CDR3 DNA reads TGTGCCTGGAGGTTCACTTGGGGACAGGGTTCTGGGGCCAACGTCCTGACTTTC.

This clone has more than one count but fewer than ten. The chain employs TRBV19 and TRBJ1-5, with 7 nucleotides matching TRBD1. The CDR3 loop spans 14 amino acids. The germline V gene has CDR1 LNHDA and CDR2 SQIVND (reference sequence). V lost 8 bases to trimming and J lost 1 base; unmatched junction nucleotides: 5. The CDR3 DNA reads as TGTGCCAGTGTTGACAGGGCCAGCAATCAGCCCCAGCATTTT. Translation gives CASVDRASNQPQHF.